This paragraph covers one TCR beta chain sequence. Its antigen remains unknown. TCRdb keeps only in-frame clones here, not all; method: immunoSEQ multiplex PCR. The table has 550,000 to 600,000 clones, roughly 98% seen once. This entry belongs to a study of shared clonotypes between healthy human individuals. Whole-study findings and limits: Generally, naive subsets came out with larger estimated richness than memory subsets.

CD8 cells regarded as naive lacked CD45RO, were positively chosen for CCR7, and omitted terminally differentiated effector memory CD45RA+ cells. Looked up from germline, CDR1 is MGHDK and CDR2 is SYGVNS. CDR3 length: 11 residues. Sequenced sample: naive CD8+ T cells sorted from blood. J is TRBJ2-7 and V is TRBV25-1; 7 nucleotides align to TRBD2. This receptor was obtained from a man younger than 40 in good health. The CDR3 bases are TGTGCTGGGGGGGAGAACTACGAGCAGTACTTC. Translation: CAGGENYEQYF.